The 23 T cell receptor beta chains below all came from one sample that was sequenced in a study of blood T cell repertoires in COVID-19. Only in-frame clones appear in the TCRdb table, and some are missing; sequencing was by immunoSEQ multiplex PCR. The table has 150,000 to 200,000 clones, roughly 90% seen once; the top ten hold approximately 0.5%. Material for sequencing was peripheral blood. The source is a man between 45 and 60 years old with acute or convalescent COVID-19.

The V gene is TRBV28, the J gene TRBJ2-7, with 14 bases that match TRBD2. The CDR3 covers 18 residues. Germline loops: CDR1 MDHEN, CDR2 SYDVKM. J was trimmed by 7 bases and V by 6 bases; bases with no gene match: 17. In nucleotides, the CDR3 is TGTGCCAGCAGATTGACCGGGACTAGCGGGGGACGCTCTTCTGAGCAGTACTTC. It specifies CASRLTGTSGGRSSEQYF.

The chain joins TRBV7-2 to TRBJ1-5; D is undetermined. The CDR3 totals 17 residues. Between the trimmed V and J ends, which lost 5 bases and 2 bases, there was a span of 19 bases. Germline-derived CDR1 and CDR2 are SGHTA and FQGNSA. CDR3 loop: CASSPLAGEGRNQPQHF. The CDR3 DNA follows: TGTGCCAGCAGCCCATTGGCCGGGGAAGGGCGCAATCAGCCCCAGCATTTT.

The chain recombines TRBV28 with TRBJ2-3, with D tentatively TRBD2 (5 bases). From germline, CDR1 is MDHEN and CDR2 SYDVKM. Trimming pared 6 bases from V and 1 base from J, leaving 17 bases between. The CDR3 spans 16 residues. The CDR3 sequence is CASSPLLVRGTDTQYF. The CDR3 bases are TGTGCCAGCAGCCCTTTACTAGTCCGGGGCACAGATACGCAGTATTTT.

The chain joins TRBV7-9 to TRBJ2-5; 7 nucleotides align to TRBD1. This CDR3 has 14 amino acids. Germline V gene sequence: CDR1 SEHNR, CDR2 FQNEAQ (reference sequence). V dropped 5 bases and J dropped 7; count of bases not matched to a gene: 10. The CDR3 here is CASSAPGQQGTQYF. As DNA, the CDR3 is TGTGCCAGCAGCGCACCGGGACAGCAGGGGACCCAGTACTTC.

The V gene is TRBV5-1, the J gene TRBJ2-2, with a tentative D call TRBD1 (5 bases). The V end was cut by 2 bases, the J end by 5 bases, with 10 bases between. This CDR3 has 14 residues. In germline, CDR1 is SGHRS, CDR2 YFSETQ. This CDR3 is CASSFDSSTGELFF. CDR3 coding DNA: TGCGCCAGCAGCTTTGACAGCAGTACCGGGGAGCTGTTTTTT.

This chain uses TRBV7-2 with TRBJ2-7, with 10 bases identical to TRBD2. CDR3 length: 15 amino acids. Per germline, CDR1 SGHTA and CDR2 FQGNSA. The trim removed 5 bases at V and 2 bases at J, leaving 6 bases unmatched. Here the CDR3 DNA reads TGTGCCAGCAGCGCCGGACTAGCGGCCACCTACGAGCAGTACTTC. It is translated as CASSAGLAATYEQYF.

A few counts support this clone. The chain links TRBV9 to TRBJ2-2; 7 bases fit TRBD2. This CDR3 is built from 16 residues. CDR1 is SGDLS, CDR2 YYNGEE, per germline. V dropped 0 bases and J dropped 6; count of bases not matched to a gene: 8. The CDR3 coding sequence is TGTGCCAGCAGCGTAGCGGAGCGGGGAGTGTCCGGGGAGCTGTTTTTT. Protein sequence: CASSVAERGVSGELFF.

The chain links TRBV5-4 to TRBJ2-7; 8 bases are a match to TRBD2. The CDR3 extends over 15 amino acids. CDR1 is SGHNT and CDR2 is YYREEE in the germline V gene (reference sequence). V lost 1 base to trimming and J lost 0 bases; unmatched junction nucleotides: 3. The CDR3 sequence: CASSLYGRASYEQYF. The CDR3 coding sequence is TGTGCCAGCAGCTTGTACGGGAGGGCCTCCTACGAGCAGTACTTC.

This clone was seen once. In nucleotides, the CDR3 is TGTGCCAGTAGTAAAGCTAGCGGGAGGTTCACAGATACGCAGTATTTT. As protein: CASSKASGRFTDTQYF. This chain joins TRBV19 and TRBJ2-3; 11 nucleotides line up with TRBD2. Unmatched junction bases numbered 5, after V lost 4 bases and J lost 2 bases. This CDR3 has 16 amino acids. The germline CDR1 and CDR2 sequences are LNHDA and SQIVND (reference sequence). Supplemented by reference TRBV19 and TRBJ2-3, the full variable domain reads DGGITQSPKYLFRKEGQNVTLSCEQNLNHDAMYWYRQDPGQGLRLIYYSQIVNDFQKGDIAEGYSVSREKKESFPLTVTSAQKNPTAFYLCASSKASGRFTDTQYFGPGTRLTVL.

The chain carries TRBV6-5 and TRBJ1-4; D is ambiguous. Per the germline V gene, CDR1 is MNHEY and CDR2 is SVGAGI. With 6 bases removed from V and 5 bases from J, the gap between germline ends came to 16 bases. The CDR3 consists of 15 residues. The CDR3 region is CASSPRGGRNEKLFF. CDR3 coding DNA: TGTGCCAGCAGCCCCCGAGGAGGCCGAAATGAAAAACTGTTTTTT.

This clone was found once. The chain is built from TRBV12-5 and TRBJ2-2; 7 nucleotides agree with TRBD2. This CDR3 spans 14 amino acids. The J segment lost 7 bases and the V segment lost 2 bases, leaving 4 bases of the junction unmatched. Germline CDR1 reads LGHNT; CDR2 reads FRNRAP. CDR3 bases: TGTGCTAGTGGTTTGAATAGCGGGCACGGGGAGCTGTTTTTT. It encodes CASGLNSGHGELFF.

The chain links TRBV30 to TRBJ1-2, with D possibly being TRBD1 (5 bases). The CDR3 sequence is 13 residues long. V was pared by 0 bases and J by 7 bases, with 12 bases between. Looked up from germline, CDR1 is GTSNPN and CDR2 is SVGIG (reference sequence). CDR3 sequence (DNA): TGTGCCTGGAGTGTATCGGAGGGGAGTGGCTACACCTTC. Translating gives CAWSVSEGSGYTF.

V gene TRBV28 combines with J gene TRBJ2-7; 9 nucleotides line up with TRBD1. V shed 6 bases, J shed 6 bases, and the junction held 12 bases outside the gene matches. The V gene's germline CDR1 is MDHEN and CDR2 SYDVKM. This CDR3 contains 15 residues. The CDR3 region is CASRESGTGNSEQYF. The CDR3 coding sequence is TGTGCCAGCAGGGAATCCGGGACAGGGAACTCCGAGCAGTACTTC.

This chain connects TRBV9 to TRBJ1-5, with TRBD1 matching over 8 bases. There are 14 residues in the CDR3. Trimming removed 2 bases from V and 2 bases from J; junction bases left unmatched: 0. The V gene's germline CDR1 is SGDLS and CDR2 YYNGEE. CDR3 region: CASSVGQGNQPQHF. CDR3 nucleotide sequence: TGTGCCAGCAGCGTGGGACAGGGCAATCAGCCCCAGCATTTT.

This clone was observed once. The rearrangement uses TRBV4-3 and TRBJ1-5; no clear D gene. The length of the CDR3 is 14 residues. Between the trimmed V and J ends, which lost 0 bases and 9 bases, there was a span of 12 bases. The germline V gene encodes CDR1 LGHNA and CDR2 YSLEER. The CDR3 bases are TGCGCCAGCAGCCAAGATGTTAGCGGTGGGCCCCAGCATTTT. Residues: CASSQDVSGGPQHF.

This chain uses TRBV29-1 with TRBJ1-1, with 8 bases aligning to TRBD1. Trimming removed 7 bases from V and 2 bases from J; junction bases left unmatched: 15. The CDR3 loop spans 16 amino acids. Per the germline V gene, CDR1 is SQVTM and CDR2 is ANQGSEA. CDR3 region: CSAPFRGPSGNTEAFF. The CDR3 DNA is TGCAGCGCCCCTTTCAGGGGGCCGTCGGGAAACACTGAAGCTTTCTTT. The entire variable domain, with the rest obtained from reference TRBV29-1 and TRBJ1-1, is as follows: SAVISQKPSRDICQRGTSLTIQCQVDSQVTMMFWYRQQPGQSLTLIATANQGSEATYESGFVIDKFPISRPNLTFSTLTVSNMSPEDSSIYLCSAPFRGPSGNTEAFFGQGTRLTVV.

The chain recombines TRBV7-2 with TRBJ1-1, with 10 bases lining up with TRBD1. This CDR3 comprises 16 residues. Looked up from germline, CDR1 is SGHTA and CDR2 is FQGNSA. V was clipped by 5 bases and J by 5 bases; unmatched bases: 11. CDR3 nucleotides: TGTGCCAGCAGCCCCCCGGGACAGGGGCCTAGAACTGAAGCTTTCTTT. It yields the protein CASSPPGQGPRTEAFF. Full variable domain (rest looked up from reference TRBV7-2 and TRBJ1-1): GAGVSQSPSNKVTEKGKDVELRCDPISGHTALYWYRQSLGQGLEFLIYFQGNSAPDKSGLPSDRFSAERTGGSVSTLTIQRTQQEDSAVYLCASSPPGQGPRTEAFFGQGTRLTVV.

This rearrangement joins TRBV30 to TRBJ1-3, with TRBD1 identical over 10 bases. The CDR3 has 17 residues. CDR1 is GTSNPN and CDR2 is SVGIG in the germline V gene (reference sequence). V shed 8 bases, J shed 1 base, and the junction held 14 bases outside the gene matches. The CDR3 DNA is TGTGCCGTGAGGGACAGGGGTTTATTTTCTTCTGGAAACACCATATATTTT. This translates into CAVRDRGLFSSGNTIYF.

The V gene is TRBV7-9, the J gene TRBJ2-3; D may be TRBD1 (6 bases). V was clipped by 8 bases and J by 5 bases, with 20 bases between them. CDR1 is SEHNR and CDR2 is FQNEAQ in the germline V gene (reference sequence). This CDR3 has 15 residues. CDR3 loop: CASGLGAGAQDTQYF. CDR3 nucleotides: TGTGCCAGCGGGCTTGGGGCAGGGGCCCAAGATACGCAGTATTTT.

This chain connects TRBV3-1 (or the pseudogene TRBV3-2) to TRBJ2-1, with 12 positions matching TRBD1. Germline CDR1 reads LGHDT; CDR2 reads YNNKEL (reference sequence). The CDR3 runs 16 residues. Losses at the gene ends were 1 base for V and 8 bases for J; bases not matched to a gene: 6. The CDR3 DNA reads TGTGCCAGCAGCCAAGGCTCGGGGACAGGGGGCCATGAGCAGTTCTTC. This translates into CASSQGSGTGGHEQFF.

The chain recombines TRBV18 with TRBJ2-7, with D perhaps TRBD1 (5 bases). Trimming left V 2 bases short and J 6 bases short, with 14 bases between. CDR1 and CDR2 (germline): KGHSH, LQKENI. This CDR3 is 14 amino acids long. The CDR3 bases are TGTGCCAGCTCACCAAACAGGCCTCCGGCCGAGCAGTACTTC. This translates into CASSPNRPPAEQYF.

The chain is built from TRBV9 and TRBJ1-4; 8 bases fit TRBD1. Germline V gene lookup returns CDR1 SGDLS and CDR2 YYNGEE. V gave up 0 bases and J gave up 5 bases; unmatched junction bases: 6. This CDR3 is built from 16 residues. CDR3 DNA sequence: TGTGCCAGCAGCGTAGCCCCCGGACAGGGAAATGAAAAACTGTTTTTT. Translation gives CASSVAPGQGNEKLFF.

The chain employs TRBV7-8 and TRBJ2-7, with 7 bases aligning to TRBD1. Germline loops: CDR1 SGHVS, CDR2 FQNEAQ. There are 16 residues in the CDR3. V dropped 5 bases and J dropped 2; count of bases not matched to a gene: 12. CDR3 DNA sequence: TGTGCCAGCAGCCTGGGAATTGGGACAGTCGCCTACGAGCAGTACTTC. Encoded protein: CASSLGIGTVAYEQYF.